This T cell receptor beta chain came from a study of cytomegalovirus exposure and HLA in healthy donors. Primers for the PCR totalled 60 Vbeta and 13 Jbeta. Using immunoSEQ multiplex PCR, the repertoire was profiled, and TCRdb retains in-frame clones only, with some absent. The top ten hold about 7.5% of the sample, which has around 250,000 clones, about 86% seen once. The germline CDR1 and CDR2 sequences are MRHNA and SNTAGT. V gave up 5 bases and J gave up 4 bases, with 11 bases separating them. The CDR3 sequence is 13 residues long. Sequenced input: PBMCs. The V call is TRBV6-4, the J call TRBJ1-2; D might be TRBD1 (5 bases). This TCR came from a woman aged 60-75 years in good health and CMV-seropositive. This CDR3 is CASSPGGFYGYTF. DNA for the CDR3: TGTGCCAGCAGTCCGGGGGGGTTCTATGGCTACACCTTC.